One and the same sample provided the 17 T cell receptor beta chains below, sequenced in a study of Graves' ophthalmopathy and Graves' hyperthyroidism listed by TCRdb under 2018. TCRdb lists the instrument as Illumina HiSeq 2000. TCR beta CDR3 regions were amplified from RNA transcripts for repertoire sequencing. HTBI primers and the Qiagen OneStep RT-PCR kit were used in a first-round RT-PCR, which was followed by a second-round multiplex PCR, size selection and purification. TCRdb redid the processing of the public reads, applying fastp at Q25 and MiXCR, and retained in-frame beta chains. Rows are unified per CDR3 protein, each entry keeping the most common DNA and genes. For this sample there are approximately 410,000 distinct CDR3 sequences; 15% appear just once. Approximately 7% of the sample is in the top ten clones. Sequencing used peripheral blood. Every receptor here comes from a young woman with stable Graves' hyperthyroidism. Donor details come from another sample of the same person, matched by shared clones.

This clonotype was seen more than once but under ten times. One base away lies a much larger clone, so this may be a sequencing read error. Written as DNA, the CDR3 is TGTGCCAGCAGCTTAACTAGCTACAACATTAAGTACTTC. It specifies CASSLTSYNIKYF. The chain uses TRBV7-2 and TRBJ2-4; D is possibly TRBD2 (6 bases). CDR3 length equals 13 residues. Germline assignment: CDR1 SGHTA and CDR2 FQGNSA.

This clonotype was seen at least ten times. The chain uses TRBV19 and TRBJ1-2; D may be TRBD1 (5 bases). Looked up from germline, CDR1 is LNHDA and CDR2 is SQIVND (reference sequence). Trimming removed 11 bases from V and 9 bases from J, with 16 bases in between. There are 11 residues in the CDR3. CDR3 sequence: CASQGSTSYTF. For the CDR3, the DNA is TGTGCCTCTCAGGGCAGTACTAGCTACACCTTC. The entire variable domain, with the rest obtained from reference TRBV19 and TRBJ1-2, is as follows: DGGITQSPKYLFRKEGQNVTLSCEQNLNHDAMYWYRQDPGQGLRLIYYSQIVNDFQKGDIAEGYSVSREKKESFPLTVTSAQKNPTAFYLCASQGSTSYTFGSGTRLTVV.

This chain links TRBV7-9 with TRBJ2-7, with D possibly being TRBD1 (5 bases). V lost 1 base and J 3 bases, leaving 10 bases between the germline ends. This CDR3 is 14 amino acids long. Germline values: CDR1 SEHNR, CDR2 FQNEAQ (reference sequence). The CDR3 DNA sequence: TGTGCCAGCAGCTTAGAGGTCAGGGACTACGAGCAGTACTTC. Amino acid sequence: CASSLEVRDYEQYF. The full variable domain, in which reference TRBV7-9 and TRBJ2-7 provide the parts outside the CDR3, is DTGVSQNPRHKITKRGQNVTFRCDPISEHNRLYWYRQTLGQGPEFLTYFQNEAQLEKSRLLSDRFSAERPKGSFSTLEIQRTEQGDSAMYLCASSLEVRDYEQYFGPGTRLTVT.

This clonotype was seen repeatedly, ten times or more. The rearrangement uses TRBV6-5 and TRBJ1-2; TRBD1 might be the D (6 bases). Deletions cut 2 bases from V and 6 bases from J, with 7 bases between. This CDR3 has 12 amino acids. From germline, CDR1 is MNHEY and CDR2 SVGAGI. CDR3 coding DNA: TGTGCCAGCAGTTACAGGGGGGATGGCTACACCTTC. Amino acids: CASSYRGDGYTF.

In this sample, this clonotype turned up a few times. This chain connects TRBV4-2 to TRBJ2-7; TRBD1 might be the D (6 bases). The CDR3 has 15 residues. In germline, CDR1 is LGHNA, CDR2 YNFKEQ. Between the trimmed V and J ends, which lost 0 bases and 4 bases, there was a span of 13 bases. The CDR3 region has the DNA TGTGCCAGCAGCCAAGAGCAACAGGGAAAGTACGAGCAGTACTTC. This gives the protein CASSQEQQGKYEQYF.

This clonotype was seen at least ten times. The chain couples TRBV2 to TRBJ1-3, with D hard to call. The germline gives CDR1 SNHLY, CDR2 FYNNEI. This CDR3 region has 14 residues. V lost 4 bases, J lost 0 bases, and 7 bases lay in between. This CDR3 reads CASSGTVSGNTIYF. Here the CDR3 DNA reads TGTGCCAGCAGTGGGACGGTCTCTGGAAACACCATATATTTT.

This clonotype was detected ten times or more. The J gene is TRBJ2-7, the V gene TRBV6-5; perhaps TRBD1 as D (6 bases). Trimming left V 4 bases short and J 6 bases short, with 19 bases between. This CDR3 spans 15 amino acids. The germline V gene encodes CDR1 MNHEY and CDR2 SVGAGI. The chain's CDR3 is CASSLRAGESSEQYF. The CDR3 DNA is TGTGCCAGCAGTTTGCGGGCAGGGGAGTCAAGCGAGCAGTACTTC.

This clonotype has ten or more counts. CDR3 bases: TGTGCCAGCAGCCAAGAACCCGGGCGACGCTACACCTTC. This translates into CASSQEPGRRYTF. The chain uses TRBV3-1 and TRBJ1-2; D is unresolved. V was pared by 0 bases and J by 9 bases, with 11 bases between. CDR1 LGHDT and CDR2 YNNKEL come from the germline V gene (reference sequence). The CDR3 is made up of 13 amino acids. Based on the CDR3 plus reference TRBV3-1 and TRBJ1-2, the full variable domain is DTAVSQTPKYLVTQMGNDKSIKCEQNLGHDTMYWYKQDSKKFLKIMFSYNNKELIINETVPNRFSPKSPDKAHLNLHINSLELGDSAVYFCASSQEPGRRYTFGSGTRLTVV.

This clonotype was detected many times. J is TRBJ2-5 and V is TRBV6-5; 7 bases agree with TRBD2. In germline, CDR1 is MNHEY, CDR2 SVGAGI. V dropped 4 bases and J dropped 1; count of bases not matched to a gene: 9. The CDR3 runs to 16 residues. The chain's CDR3 is CASSWGTTGIQETQYF. CDR3 DNA: TGTGCCAGCAGTTGGGGGACTACAGGAATCCAAGAGACCCAGTACTTC.

This clonotype was counted ten times or more. The chain joins TRBV5-5 to TRBJ1-5; D unclear. This CDR3 contains 16 residues. V gave up 1 base and J gave up 3 bases, with 14 bases separating them. Germline values: CDR1 SGHKS, CDR2 YYEKEE (reference sequence). The CDR3 DNA reads as TGTGCCAGCAGCTTGTCGCCAGCTCCATCCAATCAGCCCCAGCATTTT. Translated: CASSLSPAPSNQPQHF.

At least ten counts were recorded for this clonotype. The chain has TRBV13 and TRBJ2-7; TRBD2 is a possible D gene (6 bases). The V gene lost 5 bases and the J gene lost 2 bases, with 16 bases spanning the gap. The CDR3 spans 15 residues. From germline, CDR1 is PRHDT and CDR2 FYEKMQ (reference sequence). The CDR3 coding sequence is TGTGCCAGCAGCCGTTCGACTAGGCTTGCCTACGAGCAGTACTTC. Translating gives CASSRSTRLAYEQYF.

At least ten counts were recorded for this clonotype. The chain combines TRBV6-2 or TRBV6-3 with TRBJ2-6; 8 nucleotides agree with TRBD2. V dropped 6 bases and J dropped 2; count of bases not matched to a gene: 3. Germline V lookup: CDR1 MNHEY, CDR2 SVGEGT. The CDR3 runs 15 residues. DNA for the CDR3: TGTGCCAGCAGCATACTAGCGGCTGGGGCCAACGTCCTGACTTTC. This codes for CASSILAAGANVLTF.

This clonotype was found a few times. J is TRBJ1-2 and V is TRBV3-1, with D possibly being TRBD1 (6 bases). Germline CDR1 LGHDT, CDR2 YNNKEL (reference sequence). This CDR3 has 17 residues. Trimming shortened V by 0 bases and J by 6 bases, and 20 bases separated the two germline ends. The CDR3 protein is CASSQDRGGLVGNGYTF. As DNA, the CDR3 is TGTGCCAGCAGCCAAGATCGCGGGGGCTTAGTCGGAAATGGCTACACCTTC.

The chain employs TRBV5-4 and TRBJ2-5; 7 bases are a match to TRBD1. The CDR3 totals 15 residues. From germline, CDR1 is SGHNT and CDR2 YYREEE (reference sequence). V dropped 2 bases and J dropped 2; count of bases not matched to a gene: 6. The CDR3 coding sequence is TGTGCCAGCAGCTTAGCGGTGACAGGGCAAGAGACCCAGTACTTC. This translates into CASSLAVTGQETQYF.

This clonotype occurred many times. J is TRBJ2-7 and V is TRBV6-2 or TRBV6-3; no clear D gene. Trimming pared 3 bases from V and 0 bases from J, leaving 9 bases between. CDR1 MNHEY and CDR2 SVGEGT come from the germline V gene. The CDR3 is 14 amino acids. The chain's CDR3 is CASSYDGSSYEQYF. The CDR3 nucleotides read TGTGCCAGCAGTTATGATGGCTCCTCCTACGAGCAGTACTTC.

This clonotype was seen at least ten times. The V call is TRBV7-2, the J call TRBJ1-2; D is perhaps TRBD1 (6 bases). CDR1 and CDR2 (germline): SGHTA, FQGNSA. V lost 6 bases, J lost 4 bases, and 21 bases lay in between. The CDR3 has 16 amino acids. Here the CDR3 DNA reads TGTGCCAGCAGTTTTGCCCCGGTGGGACACGCCTATGGCTACACCTTC. It yields the protein CASSFAPVGHAYGYTF.

This clonotype was counted ten times or more. The J gene is TRBJ1-1, the V gene TRBV11-2; TRBD1 matches at 7 bases. Looked up from germline, CDR1 is SGHAT and CDR2 is FQNNGV. CDR3 length equals 17 residues. V lost 0 bases and J lost 5; bases outside the gene matches: 12. CDR3 nucleotides: TGTGCCAGCAGCTTAGAACCCCGTGGGCAGGGGGAGACTGAAGCTTTCTTT. Translated, it gives CASSLEPRGQGETEAFF.